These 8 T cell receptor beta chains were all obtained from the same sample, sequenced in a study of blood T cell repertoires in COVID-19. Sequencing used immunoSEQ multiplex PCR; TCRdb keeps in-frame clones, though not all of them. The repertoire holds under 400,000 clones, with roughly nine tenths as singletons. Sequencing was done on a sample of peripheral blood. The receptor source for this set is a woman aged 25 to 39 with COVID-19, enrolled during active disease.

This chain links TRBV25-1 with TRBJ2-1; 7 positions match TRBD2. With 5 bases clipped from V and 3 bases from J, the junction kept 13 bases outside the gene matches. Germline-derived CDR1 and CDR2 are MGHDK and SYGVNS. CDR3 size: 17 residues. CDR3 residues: CASSPSSGDGGYNEQFF. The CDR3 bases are TGTGCCAGCAGTCCATCAAGCGGGGATGGAGGCTACAATGAGCAGTTCTTC.

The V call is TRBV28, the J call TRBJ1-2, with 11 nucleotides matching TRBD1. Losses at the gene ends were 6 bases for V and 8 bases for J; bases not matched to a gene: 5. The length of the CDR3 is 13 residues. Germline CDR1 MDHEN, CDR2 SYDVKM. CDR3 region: CASRDRGLEGYTF. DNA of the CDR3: TGTGCCAGCAGGGACAGGGGGCTGGAGGGCTACACCTTC.

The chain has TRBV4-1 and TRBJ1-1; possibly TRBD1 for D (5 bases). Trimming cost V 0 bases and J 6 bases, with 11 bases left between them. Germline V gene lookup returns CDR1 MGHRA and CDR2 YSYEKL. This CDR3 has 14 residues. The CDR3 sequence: CASSQEDSYPEAFF. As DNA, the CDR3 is TGCGCCAGCAGCCAAGAAGACAGTTACCCTGAAGCTTTCTTT.

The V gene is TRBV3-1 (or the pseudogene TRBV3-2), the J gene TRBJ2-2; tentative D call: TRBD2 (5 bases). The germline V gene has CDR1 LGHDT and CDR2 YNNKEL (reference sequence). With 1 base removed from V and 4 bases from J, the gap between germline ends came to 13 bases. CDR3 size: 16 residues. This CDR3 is CASSQVLSSSTGELFF. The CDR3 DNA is TGTGCCAGCAGCCAAGTCTTGTCTAGCAGCACCGGGGAGCTGTTTTTT.

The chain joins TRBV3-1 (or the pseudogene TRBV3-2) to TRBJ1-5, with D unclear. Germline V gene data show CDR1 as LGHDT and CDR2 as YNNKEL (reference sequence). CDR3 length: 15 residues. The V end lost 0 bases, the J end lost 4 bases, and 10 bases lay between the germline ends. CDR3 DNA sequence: TGTGCCAGCAGCCAAGATGAGAGGATTAATCAGCCCCAGCATTTT. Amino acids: CASSQDERINQPQHF.

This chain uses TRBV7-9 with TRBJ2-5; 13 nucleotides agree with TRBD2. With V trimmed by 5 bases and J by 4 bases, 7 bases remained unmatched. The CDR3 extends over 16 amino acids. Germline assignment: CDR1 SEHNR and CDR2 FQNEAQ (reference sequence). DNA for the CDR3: TGTGCCAGCAGCCCCCGGACTAGCGGGAGTGGAGAGACCCAGTACTTC. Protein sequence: CASSPRTSGSGETQYF.

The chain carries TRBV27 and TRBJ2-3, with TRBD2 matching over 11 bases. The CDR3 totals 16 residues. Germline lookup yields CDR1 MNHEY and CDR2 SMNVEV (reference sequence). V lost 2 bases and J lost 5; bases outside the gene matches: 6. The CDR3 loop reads CASSLNLAGGRDTQYF. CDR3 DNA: TGTGCCAGCAGTTTAAATTTAGCGGGAGGGAGAGATACGCAGTATTTT.

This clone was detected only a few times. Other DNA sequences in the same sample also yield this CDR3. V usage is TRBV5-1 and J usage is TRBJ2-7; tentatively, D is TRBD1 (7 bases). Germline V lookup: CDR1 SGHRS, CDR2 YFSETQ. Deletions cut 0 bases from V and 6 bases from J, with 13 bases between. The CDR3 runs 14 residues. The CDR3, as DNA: TGCGCCAGCAGCTTGGGACAGGGAGGACGCGAGCAGTACTTC. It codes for CASSLGQGGREQYF.